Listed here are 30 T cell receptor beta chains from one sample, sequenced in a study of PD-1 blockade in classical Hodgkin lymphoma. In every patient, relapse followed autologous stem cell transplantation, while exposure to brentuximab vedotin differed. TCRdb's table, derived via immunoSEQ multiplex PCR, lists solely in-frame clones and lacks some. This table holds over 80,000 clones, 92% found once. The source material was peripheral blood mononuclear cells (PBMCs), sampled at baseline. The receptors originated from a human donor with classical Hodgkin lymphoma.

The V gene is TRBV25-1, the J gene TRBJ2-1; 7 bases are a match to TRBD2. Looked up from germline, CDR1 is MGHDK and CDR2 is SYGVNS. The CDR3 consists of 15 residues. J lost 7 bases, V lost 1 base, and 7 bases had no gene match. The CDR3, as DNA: TGTGCCAGCAGTGAATTTGCGGGAGTGGCTAATGAGCAGTTCTTC. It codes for CASSEFAGVANEQFF.

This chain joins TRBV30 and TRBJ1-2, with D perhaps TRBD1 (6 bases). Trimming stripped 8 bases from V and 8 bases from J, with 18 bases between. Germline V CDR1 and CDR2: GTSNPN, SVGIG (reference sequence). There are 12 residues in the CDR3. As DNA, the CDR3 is TGTGCCGGGAACGAAGGGGGGCGAGGCTACACCTTC. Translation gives CAGNEGGRGYTF. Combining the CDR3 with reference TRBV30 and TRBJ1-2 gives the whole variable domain SQTIHQWPATLVQPVGSPLSLECTVEGTSNPNLYWYRQAAGRGLQLLFYSVGIGQISSEVPQNLSASRPQDRQFILSSKKLLLSDSGFYLCAGNEGGRGYTFGSGTRLTVV.

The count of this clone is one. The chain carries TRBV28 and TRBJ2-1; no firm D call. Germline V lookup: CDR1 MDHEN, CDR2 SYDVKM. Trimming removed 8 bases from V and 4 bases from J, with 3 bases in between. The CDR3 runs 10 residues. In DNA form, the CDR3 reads TGTGCCAGCGGTTACAATGAGCAGTTCTTC. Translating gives CASGYNEQFF.

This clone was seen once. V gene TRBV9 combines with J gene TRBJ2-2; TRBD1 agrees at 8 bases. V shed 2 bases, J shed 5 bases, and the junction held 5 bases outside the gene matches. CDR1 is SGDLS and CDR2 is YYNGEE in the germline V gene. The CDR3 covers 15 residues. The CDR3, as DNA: TGTGCCAGCAGCGTCGGACAGGGATGGACCGGGGAGCTGTTTTTT. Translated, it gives CASSVGQGWTGELFF.

CDR3 DNA sequence: TGTGCCAGCAGTCGGCAGGAGACCCAGTACTTC. Encoded protein: CASSRQETQYF. The rearrangement links TRBV6-5 to TRBJ2-5; D is undetermined. The CDR3 is 11 residues long. With 5 bases removed from V and 5 bases from J, the gap between germline ends came to 6 bases. Looked up from germline, CDR1 is MNHEY and CDR2 is SVGAGI.

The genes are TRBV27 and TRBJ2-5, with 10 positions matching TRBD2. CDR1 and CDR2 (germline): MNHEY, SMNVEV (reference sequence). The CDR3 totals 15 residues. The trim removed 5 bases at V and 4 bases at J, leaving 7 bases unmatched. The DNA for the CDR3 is TGTGCCAGCAGTCCACCTAGCGGGAGCCGAGAGACCCAGTACTTC. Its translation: CASSPPSGSRETQYF.

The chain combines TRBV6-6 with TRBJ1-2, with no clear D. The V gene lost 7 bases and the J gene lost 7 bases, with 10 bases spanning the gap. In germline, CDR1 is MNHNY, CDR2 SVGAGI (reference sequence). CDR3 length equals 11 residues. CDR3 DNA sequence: TGTGCCAGCACCGACCGGGGTGGCTACACCTTC. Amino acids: CASTDRGGYTF.

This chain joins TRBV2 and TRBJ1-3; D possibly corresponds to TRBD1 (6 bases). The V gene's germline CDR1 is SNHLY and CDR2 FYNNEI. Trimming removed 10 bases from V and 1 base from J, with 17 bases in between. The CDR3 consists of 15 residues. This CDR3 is CAILTGLRSGNTIYF. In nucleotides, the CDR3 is TGTGCCATCCTTACAGGGTTAAGGTCTGGAAACACCATATATTTT.

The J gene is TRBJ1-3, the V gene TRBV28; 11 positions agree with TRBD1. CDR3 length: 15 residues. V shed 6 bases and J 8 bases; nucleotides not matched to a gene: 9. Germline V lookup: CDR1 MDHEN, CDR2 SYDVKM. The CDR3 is CASRDLGTGGDTIYF. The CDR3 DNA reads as TGTGCCAGCAGAGACCTCGGGACAGGGGGAGACACCATATATTTT.

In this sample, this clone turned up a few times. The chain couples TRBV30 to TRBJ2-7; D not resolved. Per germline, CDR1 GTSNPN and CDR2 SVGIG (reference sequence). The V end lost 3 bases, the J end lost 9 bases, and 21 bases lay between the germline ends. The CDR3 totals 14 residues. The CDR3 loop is CAWSPPDGSLTQYF. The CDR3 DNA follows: TGTGCCTGGAGCCCGCCCGACGGTTCGCTGACGCAGTACTTC.

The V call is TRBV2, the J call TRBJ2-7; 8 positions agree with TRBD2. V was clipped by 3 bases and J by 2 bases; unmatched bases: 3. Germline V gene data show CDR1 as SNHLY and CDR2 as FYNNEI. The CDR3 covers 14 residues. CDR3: CASSDSGSAYEQYF. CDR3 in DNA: TGTGCCAGCAGTGACAGCGGGAGTGCCTACGAGCAGTACTTC.

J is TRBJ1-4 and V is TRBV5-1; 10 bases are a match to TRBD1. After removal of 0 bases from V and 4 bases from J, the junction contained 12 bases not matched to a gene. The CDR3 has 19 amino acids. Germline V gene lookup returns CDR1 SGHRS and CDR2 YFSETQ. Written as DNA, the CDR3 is TGCGCCAGCAGCTTGGAGGCGACGACAGGGGGCTTGGGTAATGAAAAACTGTTTTTT. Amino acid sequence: CASSLEATTGGLGNEKLFF.

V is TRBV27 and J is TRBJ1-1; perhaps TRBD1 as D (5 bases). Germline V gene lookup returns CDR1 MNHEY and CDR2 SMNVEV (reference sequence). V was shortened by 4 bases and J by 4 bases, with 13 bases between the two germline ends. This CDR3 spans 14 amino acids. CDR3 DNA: TGTGCCAGCAGTTGGGGGTTAGCGAGCACTGAAGCTTTCTTT. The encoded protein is CASSWGLASTEAFF.

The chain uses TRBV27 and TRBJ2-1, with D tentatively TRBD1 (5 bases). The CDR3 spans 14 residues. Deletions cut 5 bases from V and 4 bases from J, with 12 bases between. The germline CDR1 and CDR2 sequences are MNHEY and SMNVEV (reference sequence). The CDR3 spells CASSARQLYNEQFF. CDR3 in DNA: TGTGCCAGCAGTGCCAGACAGTTGTACAATGAGCAGTTCTTC.

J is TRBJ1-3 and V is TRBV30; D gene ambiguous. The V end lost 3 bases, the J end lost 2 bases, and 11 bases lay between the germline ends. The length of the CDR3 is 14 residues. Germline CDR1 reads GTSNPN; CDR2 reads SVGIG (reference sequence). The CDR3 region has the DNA TGTGCCTGGAGGGCCAGTCACACTGGAAACACCATATATTTT. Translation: CAWRASHTGNTIYF.

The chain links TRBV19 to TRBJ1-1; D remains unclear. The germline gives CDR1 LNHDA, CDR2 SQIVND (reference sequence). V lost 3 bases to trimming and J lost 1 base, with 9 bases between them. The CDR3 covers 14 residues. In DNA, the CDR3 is TGTGCCAGTAGTATGAGTGGACCGAACACTGAAGCTTTCTTT. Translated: CASSMSGPNTEAFF.

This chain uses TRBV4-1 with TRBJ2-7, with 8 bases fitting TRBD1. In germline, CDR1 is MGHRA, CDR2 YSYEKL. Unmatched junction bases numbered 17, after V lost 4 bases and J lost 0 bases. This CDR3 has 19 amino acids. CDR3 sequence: CASSLTSGTGGIISYEQYF. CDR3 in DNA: TGCGCCAGCAGCCTTACCTCCGGGACAGGTGGCATAATCTCCTACGAGCAGTACTTC.

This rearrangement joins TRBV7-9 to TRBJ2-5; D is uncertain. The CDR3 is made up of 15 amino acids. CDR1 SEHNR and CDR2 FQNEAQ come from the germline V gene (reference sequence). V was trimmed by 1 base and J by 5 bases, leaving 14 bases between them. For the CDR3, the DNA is TGTGCCAGCAGCTTAGAGCTGGGTTCGTCGGAGACCCAGTACTTC. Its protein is CASSLELGSSETQYF.

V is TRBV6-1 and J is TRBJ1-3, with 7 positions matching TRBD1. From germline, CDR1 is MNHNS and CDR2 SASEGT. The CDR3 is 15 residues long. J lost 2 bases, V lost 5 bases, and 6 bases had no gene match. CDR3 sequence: CASSPRTGAGNTIYF. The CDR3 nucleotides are TGTGCCAGCAGTCCCAGAACAGGGGCTGGAAACACCATATATTTT.

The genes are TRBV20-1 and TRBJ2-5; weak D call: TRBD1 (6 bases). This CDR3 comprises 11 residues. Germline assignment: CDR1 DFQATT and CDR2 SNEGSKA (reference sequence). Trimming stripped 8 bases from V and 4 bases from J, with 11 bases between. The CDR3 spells CSLLRGETQYF. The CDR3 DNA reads TGCAGTCTACTCAGGGGAGAGACCCAGTACTTC.

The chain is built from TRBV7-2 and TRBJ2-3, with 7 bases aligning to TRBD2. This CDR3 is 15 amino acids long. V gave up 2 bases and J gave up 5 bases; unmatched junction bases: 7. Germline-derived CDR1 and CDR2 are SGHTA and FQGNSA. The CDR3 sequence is CASSLLAGEEDTQYF. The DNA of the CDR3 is TGTGCCAGCAGCTTATTGGCGGGAGAGGAAGATACGCAGTATTTT.

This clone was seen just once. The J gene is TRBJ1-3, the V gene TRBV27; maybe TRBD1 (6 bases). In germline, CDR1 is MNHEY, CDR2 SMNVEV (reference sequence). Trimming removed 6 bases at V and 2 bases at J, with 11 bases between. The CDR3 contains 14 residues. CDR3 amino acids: CASRPGQPGNTIYF. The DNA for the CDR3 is TGTGCCAGCAGACCCGGACAGCCTGGAAACACCATATATTTT.

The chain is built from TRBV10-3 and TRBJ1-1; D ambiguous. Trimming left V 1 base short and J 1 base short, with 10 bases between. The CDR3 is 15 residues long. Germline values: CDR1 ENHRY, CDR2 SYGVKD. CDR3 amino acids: CAISEYDGENTEAFF. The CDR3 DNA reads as TGTGCCATCAGTGAGTACGACGGAGAGAACACTGAAGCTTTCTTT.

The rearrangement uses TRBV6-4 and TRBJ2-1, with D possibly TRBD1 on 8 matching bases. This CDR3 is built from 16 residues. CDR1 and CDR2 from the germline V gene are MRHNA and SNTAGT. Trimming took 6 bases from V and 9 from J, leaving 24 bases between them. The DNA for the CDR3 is TGTGCCAGCAGAGTACAGGGGGGGGCTATTTTGGGTGAGCAGTTCTTC. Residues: CASRVQGGAILGEQFF.

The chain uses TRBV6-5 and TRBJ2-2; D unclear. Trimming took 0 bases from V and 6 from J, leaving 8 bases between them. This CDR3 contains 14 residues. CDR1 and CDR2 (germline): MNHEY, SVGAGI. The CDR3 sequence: CASSYSRTAGELFF. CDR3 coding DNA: TGTGCCAGCAGTTACTCCCGAACAGCCGGGGAGCTGTTTTTT.

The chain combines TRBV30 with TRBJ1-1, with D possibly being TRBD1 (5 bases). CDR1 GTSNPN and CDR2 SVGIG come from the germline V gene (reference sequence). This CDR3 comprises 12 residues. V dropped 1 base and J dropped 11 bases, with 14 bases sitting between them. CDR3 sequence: CAWSAPGGKAFF. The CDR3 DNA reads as TGTGCCTGGAGTGCCCCTGGGGGAAAGGCTTTCTTT.

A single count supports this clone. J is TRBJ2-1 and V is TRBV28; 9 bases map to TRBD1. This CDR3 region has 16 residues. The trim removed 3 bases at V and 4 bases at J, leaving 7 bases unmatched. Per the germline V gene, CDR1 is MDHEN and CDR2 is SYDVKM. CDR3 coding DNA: TGTGCCAGCAGTTTCTTAGGGACAGGGCAATACAATGAGCAGTTCTTC. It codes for CASSFLGTGQYNEQFF.

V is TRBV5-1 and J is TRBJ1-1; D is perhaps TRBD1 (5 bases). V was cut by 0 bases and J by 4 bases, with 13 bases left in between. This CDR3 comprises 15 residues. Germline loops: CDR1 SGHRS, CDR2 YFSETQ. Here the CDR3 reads CASSLGPGTGTEAFF. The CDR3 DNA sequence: TGCGCCAGCAGCTTGGGGCCGGGGACCGGCACTGAAGCTTTCTTT.

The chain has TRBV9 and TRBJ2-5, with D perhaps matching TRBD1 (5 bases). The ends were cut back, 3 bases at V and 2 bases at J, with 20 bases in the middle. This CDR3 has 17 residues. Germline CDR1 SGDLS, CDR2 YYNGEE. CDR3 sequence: CASSATTLLRGQETQYF. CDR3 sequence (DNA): TGTGCCAGCAGCGCAACGACCCTTCTTAGGGGACAAGAGACCCAGTACTTC.

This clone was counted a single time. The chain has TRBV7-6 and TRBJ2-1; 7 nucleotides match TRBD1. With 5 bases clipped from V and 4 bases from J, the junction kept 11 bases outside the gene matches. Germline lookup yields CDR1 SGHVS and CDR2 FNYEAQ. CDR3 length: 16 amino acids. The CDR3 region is CASSPKVGQQYNEQFF. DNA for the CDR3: TGTGCCAGCAGCCCCAAGGTGGGACAGCAATACAATGAGCAGTTCTTC.